These T cell receptor beta chains were read from a single sample in a study of control samples from healthy donors and cancer patients. Only in-frame clones appear in the TCRdb table, and some are missing; sequencing was by immunoSEQ multiplex PCR. The sample lists tens of thousands of clones, 79% occurring once. The sample comprised PBMCs. The receptors derive from a man aged 55 to 70 with head and neck cancer. Both conserved end residues are part of each CDR3. D genes are given only for firm matches. Clone size is stated in some rows and not others, as once, few, many or a class when expanded.

V: TRBV13; size: -; length: 16; J: TRBJ2-1; D: TRBD2; CDR3: CASSLLLAGGVNEQFF; DNA: TGTGCCAGCAGCTTATTACTAGCGGGAGGCGTCAATGAGCAGTTCTTC
V: TRBV7-8; size: -; length: 13; J: TRBJ1-1; D: -; CDR3: CASSIQENTEAFF; DNA: TGTGCCAGCAGCATCCAGGAAAACACTGAAGCTTTCTTT
V: TRBV28; size: -; length: 15; J: TRBJ1-6; D: -; CDR3: CASIKDTVVNSPLHF; DNA: TGTGCCAGCATTAAGGACACGGTAGTGAATTCACCCCTCCACTTT
V: TRBV15; size: -; length: 16; J: TRBJ2-1; D: -; CDR3: CATSWVGGDWNNEQFF; DNA: TGTGCCACCAGCTGGGTAGGTGGGGACTGGAACAATGAGCAGTTCTTC
V: TRBV7-7; size: -; length: 17; J: TRBJ2-7; D: TRBD2; CDR3: CASSLGPGPSGSYEQYF; DNA: TGTGCTAGCAGCTTAGGGCCCGGTCCTAGCGGCTCCTACGAGCAGTACTTC
V: TRBV3-1/TRBV3-2; size: -; length: 17; J: TRBJ2-3; D: TRBD2; CDR3: CASSQEFLAGFTDTQYF; DNA: TGTGCCAGCAGCCAAGAATTTCTAGCGGGGTTCACAGATACGCAGTATTTT
V: TRBV24-1; size: once; length: 13; J: TRBJ1-5; D: -; CDR3: CATSVTGSQPQHF; DNA: TGTGCCACCAGTGTTACCGGGTCTCAGCCCCAGCATTTT
V: TRBV7-2; size: -; length: 15; J: TRBJ2-5; D: -; CDR3: CASSEMAARRETQYF; DNA: TGTGCCAGCAGCGAGATGGCAGCCCGGCGGGAGACCCAGTACTTC
V: TRBV25-1; size: -; length: 15; J: TRBJ2-7; D: -; CDR3: CASSDSSQTLYEQYF; DNA: TGTGCCAGCAGTGACTCATCCCAAACTCTCTACGAGCAGTACTTC
V: TRBV25-1; size: few; length: 14; J: TRBJ2-1; D: TRBD2; CDR3: CASRAGTSKNEQFF; DNA: TGTGCCAGCAGAGCCGGGACTAGCAAGAATGAGCAGTTCTTC
V: TRBV5-1; size: few; length: 13; J: TRBJ2-7; D: TRBD1; CDR3: CASSYGQGGEQYF; DNA: TGCGCCAGCAGCTACGGACAGGGGGGCGAGCAGTACTTC
V: TRBV27; size: once; length: 14; J: TRBJ1-6; D: -; CDR3: CASSPRRENSPLHF; DNA: TGTGCCAGCAGTCCCCGCAGGGAGAATTCACCCCTCCACTTT
V: TRBV4-2; size: few; length: 13; J: TRBJ2-7; D: -; CDR3: CASSQGTDYEQYF; DNA: TGTGCCAGCAGCCAAGGGACGGACTACGAGCAGTACTTC
V: TRBV7-2; size: few; length: 16; J: TRBJ2-3; D: TRBD2; CDR3: CASSPPIAGGPDTQYF; DNA: TGTGCCAGCAGCCCCCCGATAGCGGGAGGTCCGGATACGCAGTATTTT
V: TRBV28; size: -; length: 16; J: TRBJ2-5; D: TRBD1; CDR3: CASMGVQGINQETQYF; DNA: TGTGCCAGCATGGGAGTACAGGGGATAAACCAAGAGACCCAGTACTTC
V: TRBV9; size: -; length: 16; J: TRBJ2-1; D: TRBD1; CDR3: CASSVVGQGPNNEQFF; DNA: TGTGCCAGCAGCGTAGTAGGACAGGGGCCCAACAATGAGCAGTTCTTC
V: TRBV4-2; size: -; length: 19; J: TRBJ2-3; D: TRBD2; CDR3: CASSQGGGIAGGPADTQYF; DNA: TGTGCCAGCAGCCAAGGAGGGGGGATCGCGGGAGGGCCCGCAGATACGCAGTATTTT
V: TRBV11-3; size: -; length: 14; J: TRBJ2-1; D: -; CDR3: CASSLKGSSDEQFF; DNA: TGTGCCAGCAGCTTAAAGGGGAGTTCCGATGAGCAGTTCTTC
V: TRBV5-1; size: -; length: 15; J: TRBJ1-2; D: -; CDR3: CASSLEPGAGYGYTF; DNA: TGCGCCAGCAGCTTGGAACCGGGGGCGGGGTATGGCTACACCTTC
V: TRBV11-2; size: -; length: 14; J: TRBJ2-7; D: -; CDR3: CASSLSAPLYEQYF; DNA: TGTGCCAGCAGCTTATCGGCACCCCTCTACGAGCAGTACTTC
V: TRBV9; size: few; length: 13; J: TRBJ1-6; D: -; CDR3: CASSTDPNSPLHF; DNA: TGTGCCAGCAGCACAGACCCTAATTCACCCCTCCACTTT
V: TRBV11-2; size: few; length: 15; J: TRBJ2-7; D: TRBD2; CDR3: CASSLGLAGAYEQYF; DNA: TGTGCCAGCAGCCTAGGACTAGCGGGAGCCTACGAGCAGTACTTC
V: TRBV6-5; size: -; length: 15; J: TRBJ2-1; D: TRBD2; CDR3: CASSPGLAGYNEQFF; DNA: TGTGCCAGCAGTCCCGGACTAGCGGGATACAATGAGCAGTTCTTC
V: TRBV2; size: -; length: 12; J: TRBJ2-3; D: -; CDR3: CASSGAEDTQYF; DNA: TGTGCCAGCAGTGGGGCGGAAGATACGCAGTATTTT
V: TRBV2; size: -; length: 13; J: TRBJ1-2; D: TRBD1; CDR3: CASSGDRTYGYTF; DNA: TGTGCCAGCAGTGGGGACAGAACGTATGGCTACACCTTC
V: TRBV7-2; size: -; length: 11; J: TRBJ2-1; D: -; CDR3: CASSLSWEQFF; DNA: TGTGCCAGCAGCTTATCGTGGGAGCAGTTCTTC
V: TRBV27; size: -; length: 16; J: TRBJ2-1; D: -; CDR3: CASSPWVASSYNEQFF; DNA: TGTGCCAGCAGTCCCTGGGTAGCAAGCTCCTACAATGAGCAGTTCTTC
V: TRBV21-1; size: -; length: 14; J: TRBJ2-7; D: -; CDR3: CASDNRDRGYEQYF; DNA: TGTGCCAGCGATAACCGGGACAGGGGTTACGAGCAGTACTTC
V: TRBV29-1; size: -; length: 13; J: TRBJ2-1; D: -; CDR3: CSVVLAVRYEQFF; DNA: TGCAGCGTTGTGCTAGCCGTTCGCTATGAGCAGTTCTTC
V: TRBV9; size: medium-sized; length: 16; J: TRBJ2-2; D: -; CDR3: CASSVVSDPNTGELFF; DNA: TGTGCCAGCAGCGTAGTTAGCGATCCGAACACCGGGGAGCTGTTTTTT
V: TRBV18; size: -; length: 15; J: TRBJ2-1; D: TRBD2; CDR3: CASSQGLAGDNEQFF; DNA: TGTGCCAGCTCACAAGGACTAGCGGGAGACAATGAGCAGTTCTTC